A selection of T cell receptor beta chains follows, all from one sample in a study of CD8 T cells in ankylosing spondylitis. TCRdb itself ran the 5' RACE reads through MiXCR, one entry per CDR3 protein. Of a few hundred thousand distinct CDR3 sequences in the sample, 15% to 20% are singletons; the top ten hold roughly 46%. The sample consisted of blood, either unsorted or a sorted T cell fraction (not recorded which). The origin of the receptors is a male donor with ankylosing spondylitis. Each CDR3 is given with its conserved first and last residue. D genes are given only for firm matches. Some rows mark clone size as missing; the rest say once, few, many or name a class of expanded clone.

J: TRBJ2-7; D: NA; size: NA; V: TRBV20-1; CDR3: CSARDAGFNFRRDEQYF; DNA: TGCAGTGCTAGAGATGCTGGTTTCAACTTTAGGAGGGACGAGCAGTACTTC
J: TRBJ2-3; D: TRBD1; size: NA; V: TRBV2; CDR3: CASSEGEGAKADTQYF; DNA: TGTGCCAGCAGTGAAGGCGAGGGGGCTAAAGCAGATACGCAGTATTTT
J: TRBJ2-1; D: TRBD2; size: NA; V: TRBV12-3/TRBV12-4; CDR3: CASSRWTSGVYNEQFF; DNA: TGTGCCAGCAGTCGCTGGACTAGCGGGGTTTACAATGAGCAGTTCTTC
J: TRBJ2-7; D: TRBD2; size: few; V: TRBV5-5; CDR3: CASSLFSGGHYEQYF; DNA: TGTGCCAGCAGCTTGTTTAGCGGGGGTCATTACGAGCAGTACTTC
J: TRBJ2-7; D: NA; size: NA; V: TRBV7-9; CDR3: CASSLSEGIYVEQYF; DNA: TGTGCCAGCAGCTTATCCGAGGGGATCTATGTCGAGCAGTACTTC
J: TRBJ1-4; D: NA; size: few; V: TRBV28; CDR3: CASSFFIRTDEKLFF; DNA: TGTGCCAGCAGTTTTTTCATTCGAACGGATGAAAAACTGTTTTTT
J: TRBJ1-1; D: TRBD1; size: few; V: TRBV20-1; CDR3: CSATRTGSWTEAFF; DNA: TGCAGTGCTACCCGGACAGGGAGTTGGACTGAAGCTTTCTTT
J: TRBJ1-2; D: NA; size: few; V: TRBV9; CDR3: CASSGYRVLEDGYTF; DNA: TGTGCCAGCAGCGGCTACAGGGTCCTAGAAGATGGCTACACCTTC
J: TRBJ1-1; D: NA; size: NA; V: TRBV24-1; CDR3: CATSQANTEAFF; DNA: TGTGCCACCTCGCAGGCGAACACTGAAGCTTTCTTT
J: TRBJ2-5; D: TRBD2; size: few; V: TRBV15; CDR3: CATSDGLAAGETQYF; DNA: TGTGCCACCAGCGACGGACTAGCGGCAGGAGAGACCCAGTACTTC